The 6 T cell receptor beta chains in this list originate from one sample, sequenced in a study of T cells in localized non-small cell lung cancer. Repertoires were generated with immunoSEQ multiplex PCR, while TCRdb's copy carries only in-frame clones and drops some. The sample has about a thousand clones; about a fifth are singletons. This specimen consisted of normal lung tissue next to the tumor, obtained before any cancer treatment. The receptors shown here come from an older male donor with stage II squamous cell lung carcinoma.

This clone came up a few times. This chain links TRBV6-8 with TRBJ1-5, with unresolved D. CDR3 size: 12 residues. Germline values: CDR1 MNHGY, CDR2 SAAAGT. V was pared by 11 bases and J by 4 bases, with 12 bases between. CDR3 loop: CAARKVNQPQHF. For the CDR3, the DNA is TGTGCCGCCCGAAAGGTTAATCAGCCCCAGCATTTT.

In DNA form, the CDR3 reads TGCAGCGCCGACGGATCTCGGGAGGGCTATGGCTACACCTTC. Translating gives CSADGSREGYGYTF. The J gene is TRBJ1-2, the V gene TRBV29-1; unclear D gene. CDR3 length: 14 amino acids. V gave up 7 bases and J gave up 4 bases, with 19 bases separating them. Germline CDR1 SQVTM, CDR2 ANQGSEA.

The rearrangement joins TRBV19 to TRBJ2-2; 7 bases line up with TRBD1. CDR1 LNHDA and CDR2 SQIVND come from the germline V gene (reference sequence). Trimming at V came to 1 base and at J to 4 bases, leaving 3 bases not matched to a gene. The CDR3 contains 15 residues. The CDR3 DNA reads as TGTGCCAGTAGTATAGTCACAGGGGCCACCGGGGAGCTGTTTTTT. It is translated as CASSIVTGATGELFF.

The genes are TRBV28 and TRBJ1-1; TRBD1 agrees at 8 bases. The CDR3 consists of 15 residues. Trimming removed 4 bases from V and 3 bases from J; junction bases left unmatched: 7. From germline, CDR1 is MDHEN and CDR2 SYDVKM. The CDR3 protein is CASSSGQGRDTEAFF. The DNA of the CDR3 is TGTGCCAGCAGTTCTGGACAGGGCCGAGACACTGAAGCTTTCTTT.

This clone has a handful of counts. J is TRBJ2-7 and V is TRBV28; the D gene is possibly TRBD1 (5 bases). Germline CDR1 reads MDHEN; CDR2 reads SYDVKM. The length of the CDR3 is 16 residues. V gave up 3 bases and J gave up 2 bases, with 17 bases separating them. CDR3 DNA: TGTGCCAGCAGTTTCCCCCGGACATTCCCGGCCTACGAGCAGTACTTC. It encodes CASSFPRTFPAYEQYF.

This chain uses TRBV15 with TRBJ2-7; a weak D match, TRBD2 (7 bases). The CDR3 has 15 residues. Between the trimmed V and J ends, which lost 1 base and 2 bases, there was a span of 12 bases. Germline V gene sequence: CDR1 LNHNV, CDR2 YYDKDF (reference sequence). DNA for the CDR3: TGTGCCACCAGCAGAGGTGGGGGGGCTCCCTACGAGCAGTACTTC. Translation: CATSRGGGAPYEQYF.